The next 15 T cell receptor beta chains were all read from a single sample in a study of T cells in narcolepsy listed by TCRdb under 2018. Library creation used the immunoSEQ multiplex PCR assay. TCRdb retrieved this table from immuneACCESS and kept in-frame rearrangements only. Not all clones are present; in checked studies, unresolved V genes account for under half, and no reason is known for the remainder. For this sample the table gives 25,000 to 35,000 clones, of which 80% to 90% were detected only once. Of the sample, approximately 1% falls within the top ten clones. Sequencing used CD45RA- memory CD4+ T cells from PBMCs. This specimen's cell subset or site label, interpreted: memory T cells sorted ex vivo from peripheral blood. The receptor set was obtained from a human donor with narcolepsy.

The chain joins TRBV11-1 to TRBJ2-7; TRBD1 is a possible D gene (7 bases). Trimming removed 8 bases from V and 2 bases from J, with 13 bases in between. There are 13 residues in the CDR3. CDR1 and CDR2 (germline): SGHAT, FQDESV (reference sequence). DNA of the CDR3: TGTGCCAGCGCGGCAGGGGGGCCCTACGAGCAGTACTTC. Its protein is CASAAGGPYEQYF.

In this sample, this clone turned up a few times. This chain uses TRBV5-1 with TRBJ1-2, with a tentative D call TRBD1 (6 bases). This CDR3 region has 14 residues. The V end was cut by 4 bases, the J end by 6 bases, with 16 bases between. CDR1 is SGHRS, CDR2 YFSETQ, per germline. The CDR3 loop reads CASSPHRGADGYTF. For the CDR3, the DNA is TGCGCCAGCAGCCCGCACCGGGGGGCGGATGGCTACACCTTC. The whole variable domain, remainder taken from reference TRBV5-1 and TRBJ1-2, is KAGVTQTPRYLIKTRGQQVTLSCSPISGHRSVSWYQQTPGQGLQFLFEYFSETQRNKGNFPGRFSGRQFSNSRSEMNVSTLELGDSALYLCASSPHRGADGYTFGSGTRLTVV.

This chain joins TRBV7-8 and TRBJ2-6; 9 positions match TRBD1. With 4 bases clipped from V and 0 bases from J, the junction kept 7 bases outside the gene matches. The germline CDR1 and CDR2 sequences are SGHVS and FQNEAQ. This CDR3 comprises 18 residues. The CDR3 bases are TGTGCCAGCAGCTCGTTCACAGGGGGCTACTCTGGGGCCAACGTCCTGACTTTC. Its translation is CASSSFTGGYSGANVLTF.

The J gene is TRBJ2-2, the V gene TRBV7-3; 12 bases are a match to TRBD2. J lost 4 bases, V lost 5 bases, and 2 bases had no gene match. Germline V gives CDR1 SGHTA, CDR2 FQGTGA. This CDR3 comprises 15 residues. Here the CDR3 DNA reads TGTGCCAGCAGCCCGACTAGCGGGAGCACCGGGGAGCTGTTTTTT. It translates to CASSPTSGSTGELFF.

The V call is TRBV5-6, the J call TRBJ1-2; D remains ambiguous. From germline, CDR1 is SGHDT and CDR2 YYEEEE. The CDR3 runs to 13 residues. V was clipped by 4 bases and J by 10 bases, with 17 bases between them. The CDR3 here is CASSIVGEVYYTF. CDR3 DNA: TGTGCCAGCAGCATAGTTGGGGAGGTTTACTACACCTTC.

The V and J genes are TRBV4-2 and TRBJ2-7; D is unresolved. The germline V gene has CDR1 LGHNA and CDR2 YNFKEQ. The V and J ends lost 0 bases and 2 bases respectively, with 14 bases between them. CDR3 length equals 16 residues. The CDR3 protein is CASSQDLNRPPYEQYF. The CDR3 coding sequence is TGTGCCAGCAGCCAAGACTTAAACCGACCTCCCTACGAGCAGTACTTC.

CDR3 sequence reads: CASSGKQGEKLFF. DNA of the CDR3: TGTGCCAGCAGTGGGAAACAAGGGGAAAAACTGTTTTTT. This chain uses TRBV2 with TRBJ1-4; no clear D gene. The V and J ends lost 4 bases and 8 bases respectively, with 11 bases between them. Germline V CDR1 and CDR2: SNHLY, FYNNEI. The CDR3 covers 13 residues.

The V call is TRBV30, the J call TRBJ1-2, with D perhaps matching TRBD1 (6 bases). This CDR3 contains 13 residues. Germline V lookup: CDR1 GTSNPN, CDR2 SVGIG (reference sequence). Trimming removed 4 bases at V and 5 bases at J, with 14 bases between. The CDR3 DNA sequence: TGTGCCTGGAATCCGGACAGCGGGTATGGCTACACCTTC. Amino acid sequence: CAWNPDSGYGYTF.

The genes are TRBV30 and TRBJ2-2; D is possibly TRBD1 (5 bases). This CDR3 is 13 amino acids long. Trimming left V 4 bases short and J 7 bases short, with 13 bases between. CDR1 is GTSNPN and CDR2 is SVGIG in the germline V gene (reference sequence). In DNA form, the CDR3 reads TGTGCCTGGACGTTAGGGGCTTTCGGGGAGCTGTTTTTT. Its translation: CAWTLGAFGELFF.

Only a few counts were recorded for this clone. This rearrangement joins TRBV28 to TRBJ2-7, with D hard to call. V lost 3 bases to trimming and J lost 5 bases, with 5 bases between them. The CDR3 covers 11 residues. Germline values: CDR1 MDHEN, CDR2 SYDVKM. CDR3 nucleotides: TGTGCCAGCAGTTTGGTCGACGAGCAGTACTTC. Protein: CASSLVDEQYF.

The J gene is TRBJ1-3, the V gene TRBV7-2, with D possibly TRBD1 on 6 matching bases. The CDR3 has 17 residues. Germline V gene data show CDR1 as SGHTA and CDR2 as FQGNSA. Trimming took 4 bases from V and 0 from J, leaving 16 bases between them. CDR3 DNA sequence: TGTGCCAGCAGCTCCTCCGCGGGGGGCAGCTCTGGAAACACCATATATTTT. This encodes CASSSSAGGSSGNTIYF. Using reference TRBV7-2 and TRBJ1-3 for the parts outside the CDR3, the full variable domain is GAGVSQSPSNKVTEKGKDVELRCDPISGHTALYWYRQSLGQGLEFLIYFQGNSAPDKSGLPSDRFSAERTGGSVSTLTIQRTQQEDSAVYLCASSSSAGGSSGNTIYFGEGSWLTVV.

The chain is built from TRBV21-1 and TRBJ1-5. TRBV21-1 is assigned pseudogene status. The CDR3 is 15 amino acids. This CDR3 reads CASSLRTKGSQPQHF. The CDR3 nucleotides are TGTGCCAGCAGCTTACGGACGAAGGGCAGTCAGCCCCAGCATTTT.

The chain employs TRBV7-8 and TRBJ2-2; no clear D. Germline V CDR1 and CDR2: SGHVS, FQNEAQ. Trimming took 5 bases from V and 1 from J, leaving 14 bases between them. This CDR3 comprises 16 residues. CDR3 protein: CASSPQQAGNTGELFF. The CDR3 DNA is TGTGCCAGCAGCCCCCAGCAGGCAGGGAACACCGGGGAGCTGTTTTTT.

The CDR3 DNA reads as TGTGCCACCAGCAGCAGTCCCGGTAGCGGGGGGTACCAAGAGACCCAGTACTTC. Protein product: CATSSSPGSGGYQETQYF. J is TRBJ2-5 and V is TRBV15; 10 nucleotides align to TRBD2. Germline V lookup: CDR1 LNHNV, CDR2 YYDKDF (reference sequence). V dropped 3 bases and J dropped 0; count of bases not matched to a gene: 10. CDR3 length: 18 residues.

V usage is TRBV2 and J usage is TRBJ1-3; D remains unclear. Per the germline V gene, CDR1 is SNHLY and CDR2 is FYNNEI. V lost 3 bases, J lost 0 bases, and 9 bases lay in between. The CDR3 consists of 15 residues. The CDR3 nucleotides read TGTGCCAGCAGTGACGGAGCCTACTCTGGAAACACCATATATTTT. It translates to CASSDGAYSGNTIYF. The complete variable domain, with remaining parts taken from reference TRBV2 and TRBJ1-3, reads EPEVTQTPSHQVTQMGQEVILRCVPISNHLYFYWYRQILGQKVEFLVSFYNNEISEKSEIFDDQFSVERPDGSNFTLKIRSTKLEDSAMYFCASSDGAYSGNTIYFGEGSWLTVV.